The 27 T cell receptor beta chains in this list originate from one sample, sequenced in a study of beta chain features in type 1 diabetes. All of the isolated RNA was reverse transcribed, so expressed TCRB transcripts were sequenced. Here immunoSEQ multiplex PCR was the method, and the copy in TCRdb shows in-frame clones only, minus some. The sample includes hundreds of thousands of clones, approximately 31% of them seen just once. Material: naive CD4+ T cells from blood. These receptors all come from a man aged 18-30 years in good health.

This sequence joins TRBV2 and TRBJ2-3; D remains ambiguous. The length of the CDR3 is 11 residues. Per germline, CDR1 SNHLY and CDR2 FYNNEI. V lost 7 bases and J 2 bases, leaving 4 bases between the germline ends. The chain's CDR3 is CASKITDTQYF. In nucleotides, the CDR3 is TGTGCCAGCAAGATCACAGATACGCAGTATTTT.

Notes on this clone: The identical CDR3 is also encoded by other nucleotide sequences in the sample. This chain connects TRBV20-1 to TRBJ2-7; D possibly corresponds to TRBD1 (6 bases). The CDR3 is 11 residues long. Per germline, CDR1 DFQATT and CDR2 SNEGSKA (reference sequence). The V gene lost 1 base and the J gene lost 7 bases, with 8 bases spanning the gap. The CDR3 nucleotides read TGCAGTGCTAGAGTAGGGGGAGAGCAGTACTTC. This translates into CSARVGGEQYF.

This chain uses TRBV30 with TRBJ1-1; D gene uncertain. Trimming cost V 0 bases and J 1 base, with 9 bases left between them. The CDR3 has 14 residues. The germline CDR1 and CDR2 sequences are GTSNPN and SVGIG (reference sequence). The CDR3 sequence: CAWSVASWNTEAFF. CDR3 in DNA: TGTGCCTGGAGTGTAGCCTCGTGGAACACTGAAGCTTTCTTT.

A few counts support this clone. The chain has TRBV7-2 and TRBJ2-1; D unclear. Germline CDR1 reads SGHTA; CDR2 reads FQGNSA. Trimming shortened V by 6 bases and J by 2 bases, and 11 bases separated the two germline ends. The CDR3 extends over 14 amino acids. The CDR3 sequence: CASSNRVAYNEQFF. CDR3 nucleotides: TGTGCCAGCAGTAATAGGGTGGCCTACAATGAGCAGTTCTTC.

J is TRBJ2-1 and V is TRBV4-1; D possibly uses TRBD1 or TRBD2 (7 bases each). This CDR3 has 16 amino acids. V was clipped by 4 bases and J by 1 base, with 14 bases between them. The germline gives CDR1 MGHRA, CDR2 YSYEKL. The DNA for the CDR3 is TGCGCCAGCAGCCTTCGACAGGGAGGGTCCTACAATGAGCAGTTCTTC. It is translated as CASSLRQGGSYNEQFF.

This clone was seen only a few times. CDR3 in DNA: TGCAGCGTTTCCTCGGGTAGGACTGAAGCTTTCTTT. This sequence encodes CSVSSGRTEAFF. V usage is TRBV29-1 and J usage is TRBJ1-1, with D unresolved. Trimming shortened V by 5 bases and J by 5 bases, and 12 bases separated the two germline ends. CDR3 length: 12 residues. Germline lookup yields CDR1 SQVTM and CDR2 ANQGSEA. Full variable domain (remainder filled in from reference TRBV29-1 and TRBJ1-1): SAVISQKPSRDICQRGTSLTIQCQVDSQVTMMFWYRQQPGQSLTLIATANQGSEATYESGFVIDKFPISRPNLTFSTLTVSNMSPEDSSIYLCSVSSGRTEAFFGQGTRLTVV.

This clone showed up just a few times. The chain combines TRBV10-3 with TRBJ2-7; TRBD1 or TRBD2 may be the D gene (5 bases each). CDR1 is ENHRY, CDR2 SYGVKD, per germline. The CDR3 is 13 residues long. The V and J ends lost 6 bases and 4 bases respectively, with 13 bases between them. CDR3 residues: CAISRDGIYEQYF. CDR3 in DNA: TGTGCCATCAGCCGGGACGGAATATACGAGCAGTACTTC.

The chain carries TRBV7-3 and TRBJ2-1; 9 bases match TRBD2. The CDR3 contains 16 residues. Unmatched junction bases numbered 9, after V lost 5 bases and J lost 4 bases. The germline CDR1 and CDR2 sequences are SGHTA and FQGTGA. In DNA, the CDR3 is TGTGCCAGCAGCGTCTCTAGCGGGGACCCTTACAATGAGCAGTTCTTC. This sequence encodes CASSVSSGDPYNEQFF.

The sample holds a few counts of this clone. The gene calls are TRBV4-1 and TRBJ2-5; D is ambiguous. The DNA end lines up better with TRBJ2-7; the J call may be wrong. The CDR3 spans 15 residues. Germline V gene data show CDR1 as MGHRA and CDR2 as YSYEKL. CDR3 nucleotides: TGCGCCAGCAGCCTAAGGTCGGAGTATGGATACGAGCAGTACTTC. It yields the protein CASSLRSEYGYEQYF.

This clone was observed a handful of times. The rearrangement joins TRBV18 to TRBJ2-7; 8 positions match TRBD2. CDR1 and CDR2 (germline): KGHSH, LQKENI. V shed 2 bases and J 7 bases; nucleotides not matched to a gene: 10. The CDR3 totals 15 residues. In DNA form, the CDR3 reads TGTGCCAGCTCACCATTCAGCGGGAGCGATGAGGAGCAGTACTTC. Its protein product is CASSPFSGSDEEQYF.

This clone occurred a few times. V usage is TRBV7-9 and J usage is TRBJ2-2; D may be TRBD1 or TRBD2 (5 bases each). This CDR3 contains 14 residues. CDR1 and CDR2 from the germline V gene are SEHNR and FQNEAQ (reference sequence). Trimming left V 1 base short and J 5 bases short, with 8 bases between. CDR3 DNA: TGTGCCAGCAGCTTAGTGGGGGAAACCGGGGAGCTGTTTTTT. Translated: CASSLVGETGELFF.

The chain recombines TRBV7-2 with TRBJ2-7; 13 nucleotides align to TRBD2. CDR1 and CDR2 (germline): SGHTA, FQGNSA. The CDR3 has 15 residues. Germline trimming cut 7 bases from V and 4 bases from J; bases unmatched to any gene: 7. CDR3 DNA sequence: TGTGCCAGCACCCAGGGACTAGCGGGGTGGTACGAGCAGTACTTC. Translated, it gives CASTQGLAGWYEQYF.

This clone was detected only once. The gene calls are TRBV28 and TRBJ1-5; the match to TRBD1 covers 7 bases. Germline loops: CDR1 MDHEN, CDR2 SYDVKM. Germline trimming cut 2 bases from V and 5 bases from J; bases unmatched to any gene: 6. The CDR3 loop spans 15 amino acids. CDR3 loop: CASSLRSGGYQPQHF. The CDR3 DNA reads as TGTGCCAGCAGTTTAAGGTCAGGGGGTTATCAGCCCCAGCATTTT. Full variable domain (remainder filled in from reference TRBV28 and TRBJ1-5): DVKVTQSSRYLVKRTGEKVFLECVQDMDHENMFWYRQDPGLGLRLIYFSYDVKMKEKGDIPEGYSVSREKKERFSLILESASTNQTSMYLCASSLRSGGYQPQHFGDGTRLSIL.

A word on this clone: Other DNA sequences in this specimen translate into the identical CDR3. The chain recombines TRBV20-1 with TRBJ2-7; TRBD2 might be the D (6 bases). V lost 6 bases to trimming and J lost 3 bases, with 9 bases between them. This CDR3 has 11 amino acids. The germline CDR1 and CDR2 sequences are DFQATT and SNEGSKA (reference sequence). The CDR3 spells CSAPGGYEQYF. The CDR3 DNA reads as TGCAGTGCCCCCGGGGGCTACGAGCAGTACTTC.

This chain joins TRBV6-6 and TRBJ1-1; D is unresolved. Trimming pared 2 bases from V and 5 bases from J, leaving 15 bases between. Germline V gives CDR1 MNHNY, CDR2 SVGAGI (reference sequence). CDR3 length equals 15 residues. The CDR3 loop reads CASSYKSARMTEAFF. CDR3 nucleotides: TGTGCCAGCAGTTACAAGTCTGCACGGATGACTGAAGCTTTCTTT.

This rearrangement joins TRBV7-2 to TRBJ2-7; the D is unclear. The CDR3 runs 15 residues. Germline values: CDR1 SGHTA, CDR2 FQGNSA. V lost 3 bases to trimming and J lost 2 bases, with 14 bases between them. The CDR3 bases are TGTGCCAGCAGCTTTGGTGGCGGCGCTGCCTACGAGCAGTACTTC. Its protein is CASSFGGGAAYEQYF.

This clone has only one observation. This chain joins TRBV5-1 and TRBJ2-7, with D perhaps TRBD1 (5 bases). Germline CDR1 and CDR2: SGHRS and YFSETQ. With 4 bases removed from V and 0 bases from J, the gap between germline ends came to 8 bases. This CDR3 is 13 amino acids long. CDR3 amino acids: CASSQGNSYEQYF. CDR3 DNA sequence: TGCGCCAGCAGCCAGGGAAACTCCTACGAGCAGTACTTC.

This clone came up a few times. The same CDR3 arises from other DNA sequences in this sample as well. The genes are TRBV11-2 and TRBJ1-1; D uncertain. Germline V gives CDR1 SGHAT, CDR2 FQNNGV. CDR3 size: 11 residues. The V end lost 3 bases, the J end lost 1 base, and 0 bases lay between the germline ends. The CDR3 sequence: CASSLNTEAFF. For the CDR3, the DNA is TGTGCCAGCAGCTTGAACACTGAAGCTTTCTTT. Full variable domain (remainder filled in from reference TRBV11-2 and TRBJ1-1): EAGVAQSPRYKIIEKRQSVAFWCNPISGHATLYWYQQILGQGPKLLIQFQNNGVVDDSQLPKDRFSAERLKGVDSTLKIQPAKLEDSAVYLCASSLNTEAFFGQGTRLTVV.

As regards this clone: The same CDR3 also results from other DNA sequences found in this sample. The chain combines TRBV7-2 with TRBJ1-1; D perhaps matches TRBD1 (5 bases). V lost 3 bases to trimming and J lost 1 base, with 12 bases between them. The CDR3 totals 15 residues. In germline, CDR1 is SGHTA, CDR2 FQGNSA. CDR3 amino acids: CASSLAGTANTEAFF. CDR3 in DNA: TGTGCCAGCAGCTTGGCCGGGACGGCGAACACTGAAGCTTTCTTT.

Only a few counts were recorded for this clone. V gene TRBV7-9 combines with J gene TRBJ2-1, with D possibly being TRBD1 (5 bases). Germline V gene lookup returns CDR1 SEHNR and CDR2 FQNEAQ (reference sequence). V was clipped by 3 bases and J by 6 bases, with 9 bases between them. CDR3 length: 13 amino acids. CDR3 DNA: TGTGCCAGCAGCTTCAGTGGGGCCAATGAGCAGTTCTTC. Encoded protein: CASSFSGANEQFF.

V gene TRBV28 combines with J gene TRBJ1-5; D perhaps matches TRBD1 (5 bases). Trimming took 6 bases from V and 5 from J, leaving 11 bases between them. There are 13 residues in the CDR3. The germline V gene encodes CDR1 MDHEN and CDR2 SYDVKM. Here the CDR3 reads CASRYQGDQPQHF. The CDR3 coding sequence is TGTGCCAGCAGGTACCAGGGTGATCAGCCCCAGCATTTT.

The chain links TRBV5-4 to TRBJ1-1; D might be TRBD1 (6 bases). CDR3 length: 15 residues. V was cut by 0 bases and J by 1 base, with 10 bases left in between. Germline CDR1 is SGHNT and CDR2 is YYREEE (reference sequence). CDR3 residues: CASSLVKQGNTEAFF. The CDR3 coding sequence is TGTGCCAGCAGCTTGGTGAAACAGGGGAACACTGAAGCTTTCTTT.

The chain combines TRBV29-1 with TRBJ2-3; 9 nucleotides match TRBD1. Per the germline V gene, CDR1 is SQVTM and CDR2 is ANQGSEA. CDR3 length: 14 residues. The ends lost 1 base at V and 7 bases at J; junction bases unmatched: 6. In DNA, the CDR3 is TGCAGCGTTGAAGGGGGACAGGGCGCAAATACGCAGTATTTT. It specifies CSVEGGQGANTQYF.

This clone was observed a few times. The V and J genes are TRBV7-8 and TRBJ2-1; tentatively, D is TRBD2 (6 bases). The CDR3 sequence is 14 residues long. Trimming took 3 bases from V and 4 from J, leaving 10 bases between them. Germline V gene data show CDR1 as SGHVS and CDR2 as FQNEAQ. As DNA, the CDR3 is TGTGCCAGCAGCTTTGCGGCGGGGTACAATGAGCAGTTCTTC. Translation gives CASSFAAGYNEQFF. Supplemented by reference TRBV7-8 and TRBJ2-1, the full variable domain reads GAGVSQSPRYKVAKRGQDVALRCDPISGHVSLFWYQQALGQGPEFLTYFQNEAQLDKSGLPSDRFFAERPEGSVSTLKIQRTQQEDSAVYLCASSFAAGYNEQFFGPGTRLTVL.

V usage is TRBV18 and J usage is TRBJ2-7; the D is unclear. This CDR3 has 14 residues. Germline lookup yields CDR1 KGHSH and CDR2 LQKENI. Trimming cost V 2 bases and J 6 bases, with 14 bases left between them. CDR3 sequence: CASSPDRVLGEQYF. In nucleotides, the CDR3 is TGTGCCAGCTCACCAGATAGGGTACTCGGCGAGCAGTACTTC.

This chain joins TRBV6-6 and TRBJ1-4; D is undetermined. The CDR3 extends over 15 amino acids. The germline V and J ends were trimmed by 0 bases and 8 bases, with 13 bases remaining between them. CDR1 and CDR2 (germline): MNHNY, SVGAGI (reference sequence). CDR3 nucleotides: TGTGCCAGCAGTTACTCGCGAGGCTCTGGGGAAAAACTGTTTTTT. Translation gives CASSYSRGSGEKLFF.

This clone has more than one count but fewer than ten. The chain has TRBV5-1 and TRBJ2-7; D uncertain. The germline V gene has CDR1 SGHRS and CDR2 YFSETQ. The V gene lost 2 bases and the J gene lost 2 bases, with 11 bases spanning the gap. CDR3 length equals 14 residues. The CDR3 protein is CASSLKDGPYEQYF. CDR3 DNA sequence: TGCGCCAGCAGCTTAAAGGACGGTCCCTACGAGCAGTACTTC.